This T cell receptor beta chain originates from a study of T cell responses to AZD1222 COVID-19 vaccine. Study-wide results and limits: At baseline, just a handful of AZD1222 recipients tested seropositive.

Data came from immunoSEQ multiplex PCR; TCRdb stores just in-frame clones and leaves some out. This sample carries 200,000 or so clones, 90% to 95% of them seen once, and the ten largest clones take approximately 1%. On this clone: Its antigen is still unknown.

The CDR3 runs 18 residues. CDR1 and CDR2 (germline): SGHRS, YFSETQ. Germline trimming cut 0 bases from V and 1 base from J; bases unmatched to any gene: 9. The chain couples TRBV5-1 to TRBJ2-1, with TRBD2 identical over 8 bases. The sample was peripheral blood, taken 28 days after the second AZD1222 dose. This sequence was found in an adult who received the AZD1222 COVID-19 vaccine. The CDR3 nucleotides read TGCGCCAGCAGCTTGGGTAGGGGTAGCGGGGTTTCCTACAATGAGCAGTTCTTC. Translation: CASSLGRGSGVSYNEQFF.